The 31 T cell receptor beta chains in this list originate from one sample, sequenced in a study of T cell repertoires in cytomegalovirus infection. TCRdb called the reads again in MiXCR, with one record for every CDR3 protein. Of around 140,000 distinct CDR3 sequences listed, about 6.3% are singletons. Material: PBMCs. The source is a human donor in good health (CMV status not recorded). Some clones in this sample may be carry-over from other donors' samples.

This clonotype was counted at least ten times. A junction boundary mismatches the germline segment, possibly from a read error. The CDR3 nucleotides are TGCGCCAGCAGTTTGGGGGTTATGGACACCGGGGAGCTGTTTTTT. It is translated as CASSLGVMDTGELFF. The V and J genes are TRBV5-1 and TRBJ2-2, with D perhaps assigned TRBD1 or TRBD2 (5 bases each). CDR1 SGHRS and CDR2 YFSETQ come from the germline V gene. This CDR3 comprises 15 residues. Using reference TRBV5-1 and TRBJ2-2 for the parts outside the CDR3, the full variable domain is KAGVTQTPRYLIKTRGQQVTLSCSPISGHRSVSWYQQTPGQGLQFLFEYFSETQRNKGNFPGRFSGRQFSNSRSEMNVSTLELGDSALYLCASSLGVMDTGELFFGEGSRLTVL.

This clonotype has a count of ten or more. This rearrangement joins TRBV7-8 to TRBJ1-5; D remains ambiguous. This CDR3 region has 15 residues. The germline V gene encodes CDR1 SGHVS and CDR2 FQNEAQ. V was clipped by 0 bases and J by 2 bases, with 8 bases between them. In DNA form, the CDR3 reads TGTGCCAGCAGCTTAGCCCGGGTAGGCAATCAGCCCCAGCATTTT. Protein: CASSLARVGNQPQHF. Combining the CDR3 with reference TRBV7-8 and TRBJ1-5 gives the whole variable domain GAGVSQSPRYKVAKRGQDVALRCDPISGHVSLFWYQQALGQGPEFLTYFQNEAQLDKSGLPSDRFFAERPEGSVSTLKIQRTQQEDSAVYLCASSLARVGNQPQHFGDGTRLSIL.

This clonotype appeared many times. The chain couples TRBV7-6 to TRBJ1-3; no firm D call. The CDR3 runs to 15 residues. V lost 5 bases and J lost 4, with 15 bases in between. Per germline, CDR1 SGHVS and CDR2 FNYEAQ. CDR3 in amino acids: CASSPDGKRGNTIYF. The CDR3 region has the DNA TGTGCCAGCAGCCCCGACGGAAAAAGAGGAAACACCATATATTTT.

This clonotype was detected ten times or more. The rearrangement links TRBV7-2 to TRBJ1-5; D gene ambiguous. Trimming took 0 bases from V and 3 from J, leaving 6 bases between them. The length of the CDR3 is 14 residues. CDR1 is SGHTA and CDR2 is FQGNSA in the germline V gene. CDR3 bases: TGTGCCAGCAGCTTAGCGAGGGTCAATCAGCCCCAGCATTTT. It is translated as CASSLARVNQPQHF.

This clonotype was recorded many times. The chain employs TRBV18 and TRBJ2-7; D unclear. CDR1 is KGHSH, CDR2 LQKENI, per germline. V dropped 4 bases and J dropped 0 bases, with 13 bases sitting between them. The CDR3 length is 15 residues. The CDR3 bases are TGTGCCAGCTCACGCGAGATGTCTTTCTCCTACGAGCAGTACTTC. It codes for CASSREMSFSYEQYF.

The gene calls are TRBV2 and TRBJ2-3; 8 bases are a match to TRBD2. This CDR3 is 15 amino acids long. Germline CDR1 is SNHLY and CDR2 is FYNNEI. The junction had 4 bases not matched to a gene; V was cut back by 3 bases and J by 2 bases. CDR3 loop: CASSDEAGVTDTQYF. CDR3 DNA: TGTGCCAGCAGTGATGAAGCGGGGGTCACAGATACGCAGTATTTT. Variable domain in full (rest from reference TRBV2 and TRBJ2-3): EPEVTQTPSHQVTQMGQEVILRCVPISNHLYFYWYRQILGQKVEFLVSFYNNEISEKSEIFDDQFSVERPDGSNFTLKIRSTKLEDSAMYFCASSDEAGVTDTQYFGPGTRLTVL.

The CDR3: CASSSSGGAHYNEQFF. CDR3 in DNA: TGTGCCAGCAGTTCAAGCGGGGGGGCACATTACAATGAGCAGTTCTTC. The chain has TRBV7-9 and TRBJ2-1; 10 positions agree with TRBD2. The CDR3 loop spans 16 amino acids. Germline loops: CDR1 SEHNR, CDR2 FQNEAQ (reference sequence). The V and J ends lost 6 bases and 4 bases, in that order; junction bases with no gene match: 9. The variable domain in full, completed from reference TRBV7-9 and TRBJ2-1, reads DTGVSQNPRHKITKRGQNVTFRCDPISEHNRLYWYRQTLGQGPEFLTYFQNEAQLEKSRLLSDRFSAERPKGSFSTLEIQRTEQGDSAMYLCASSSSGGAHYNEQFFGPGTRLTVL.

This clonotype appeared a few times. The V and J genes are TRBV5-6 and TRBJ2-3; D gene unclear. The CDR3 has 15 amino acids. V was shortened by 2 bases and J by 5 bases, with 15 bases between the two germline ends. Looked up from germline, CDR1 is SGHDT and CDR2 is YYEEEE. The CDR3 loop is CASSFAGTQRDTQYF. The DNA for the CDR3 is TGTGCCAGCAGCTTTGCCGGAACGCAAAGAGATACGCAGTATTTT.

This clonotype was seen many times. The rearrangement uses TRBV7-2 and TRBJ2-1, with TRBD2 identical over 14 bases. Germline assignment: CDR1 SGHTA and CDR2 FQGNSA. The CDR3 has 18 amino acids. Trimming took 4 bases from V and 7 from J; bases not matched to a gene: 12. CDR3 bases: TGTGCCAGCAGCTCACCCCGACTAGCGGGGGGGCTTGTGAATGAGCAGTTCTTC. Protein product: CASSSPRLAGGLVNEQFF.

This clonotype was seen repeatedly, ten times or more. This chain joins TRBV6-1 and TRBJ2-1; TRBD2 matches at 8 bases. This CDR3 comprises 19 residues. V shed 7 bases and J 7 bases; nucleotides not matched to a gene: 24. Germline V gives CDR1 MNHNS, CDR2 SASEGT. CDR3 bases: TGTGCCAGCATAAATGCCATCCGATGGGAGACGGGGGGGCGTAATGAGCAGTTCTTC. This codes for CASINAIRWETGGRNEQFF.

The chain combines TRBV4-2 with TRBJ2-3; D may be TRBD1 (5 bases). The germline V and J ends were trimmed by 0 bases and 0 bases, with 7 bases remaining between them. Germline V CDR1 and CDR2: LGHNA, YNFKEQ. This CDR3 spans 15 amino acids. The CDR3 DNA reads TGTGCCAGCAGCCAAGACCCAGGGAGCACAGATACGCAGTATTTT. Its protein product is CASSQDPGSTDTQYF.

This clonotype was recorded a few times. The chain recombines TRBV5-1 with TRBJ2-2; D is unresolved. Trimming removed 0 bases from V and 2 bases from J, with 8 bases in between. CDR1 and CDR2 (germline): SGHRS, YFSETQ. The CDR3 has 15 residues. The CDR3 region has the DNA TGCGCCAGCAGCTTGGTTTTTTCTAACACCGGGGAGCTGTTTTTT. Amino acid sequence: CASSLVFSNTGELFF.

This clonotype appeared a few times. The chain carries TRBV12-3 or TRBV12-4 and TRBJ1-2; the D gene is possibly TRBD1 (6 bases). V was trimmed by 10 bases and J by 2 bases, leaving 14 bases between them. The CDR3 contains 13 residues. The CDR3 nucleotides read TGTGCCATCTCTGGGGGGGGCAACTATGGCTACACCTTC. Amino acid sequence: CAISGGGNYGYTF.

Many counts were recorded for this clonotype. This chain connects TRBV5-8 to TRBJ2-2, with unresolved D. The V end was cut by 10 bases, the J end by 1 base, with 11 bases between. The V gene's germline CDR1 is SGHTS and CDR2 YDEGEE. This CDR3 has 13 amino acids. The CDR3 sequence: CARQVGNTGELFF. The DNA of the CDR3 is TGTGCCCGCCAGGTGGGGAACACCGGGGAGCTGTTTTTT.

This clonotype has a handful of counts. The V gene is TRBV7-4, the J gene TRBJ2-3; perhaps TRBD1 as D (5 bases). The V gene's germline CDR1 is SGHVT and CDR2 SQSDAQ. This CDR3 has 13 residues. Trimming pared 3 bases from V and 3 bases from J, leaving 7 bases between. CDR3 loop: CASSFKGTDTQYF. DNA for the CDR3: TGTGCCAGCAGCTTCAAGGGGACAGATACGCAGTATTTT.

This clonotype was detected a few times. The chain has TRBV2 and TRBJ1-2; no firm D call. V lost 4 bases and J 6 bases, leaving 15 bases between the germline ends. Germline V gives CDR1 SNHLY, CDR2 FYNNEI. This CDR3 has 14 residues. Here the CDR3 reads CASSAAQLSHGYTF. The DNA of the CDR3 is TGTGCCAGCAGTGCCGCGCAGCTAAGCCATGGCTACACCTTC. The variable domain in full, with the rest retrieved from reference TRBV2 and TRBJ1-2, is EPEVTQTPSHQVTQMGQEVILRCVPISNHLYFYWYRQILGQKVEFLVSFYNNEISEKSEIFDDQFSVERPDGSNFTLKIRSTKLEDSAMYFCASSAAQLSHGYTFGSGTRLTVV.

The table lists this clonotype with many counts. The V call is TRBV4-2, the J call TRBJ1-5, with unresolved D. The germline V and J ends were trimmed by 2 bases and 3 bases, with 11 bases remaining between them. The CDR3 contains 15 residues. The germline V gene has CDR1 LGHNA and CDR2 YNFKEQ. The CDR3: CASSQLSTDNQPQHF. DNA for the CDR3: TGTGCCAGCAGCCAATTAAGTACGGACAATCAGCCCCAGCATTTT.

The rearrangement uses TRBV6-2 or TRBV6-3 and TRBJ1-6; TRBD1 might be the D (5 bases). CDR3 length: 13 amino acids. In germline, CDR1 is MNHEY, CDR2 SVGEGT. V was cut by 6 bases and J by 9 bases, with 12 bases left in between. CDR3 loop: CASRSGTGSPLHF. The CDR3, as DNA: TGTGCCAGCAGATCCGGGACGGGTTCACCCCTCCACTTT.

This clonotype was seen ten or more times. The chain joins TRBV7-9 to TRBJ1-1; 7 bases align to TRBD1. The CDR3 extends over 15 amino acids. Germline CDR1 SEHNR, CDR2 FQNEAQ (reference sequence). V dropped 3 bases and J dropped 7; count of bases not matched to a gene: 11. CDR3 bases: TGTGCCAGCAGCTTGGAGGGACAGCGGTACGATGAAGCTTTCTTT. Protein sequence: CASSLEGQRYDEAFF.

This clonotype was observed many times. CDR3 residues: CASSLVGIPNEQYF. DNA of the CDR3: TGTGCCAGCAGTTTGGTAGGGATCCCAAACGAGCAGTACTTC. This chain joins TRBV12-3 or TRBV12-4 and TRBJ2-7; no clear D gene. The CDR3 loop spans 14 amino acids. The germline V and J ends were trimmed by 3 bases and 5 bases, with 14 bases remaining between them.

This clonotype was seen repeatedly, ten times or more. V usage is TRBV11-2 and J usage is TRBJ2-2, with 10 positions matching TRBD2. This CDR3 spans 16 amino acids. V was pared by 2 bases and J by 4 bases, with 4 bases of the junction left unmatched. Looked up from germline, CDR1 is SGHAT and CDR2 is FQNNGV. The CDR3 region has the DNA TGTGCCAGCAGCTTAATGGCTAGCGGGGGCACCGGGGAGCTGTTTTTT. Amino acids: CASSLMASGGTGELFF.

This clonotype was counted at least ten times. The CDR3 loop is CASSTRRNEQFF. Here the CDR3 DNA reads TGTGCCAGCAGCACCCGGCGCAATGAGCAGTTCTTC. This chain connects TRBV28 to TRBJ2-1; no definite D call. In germline, CDR1 is MDHEN, CDR2 SYDVKM. Trimming cost V 6 bases and J 6 bases, with 9 bases left between them. This CDR3 is 12 amino acids long.

The sample holds a few counts of this clonotype. The chain uses TRBV29-1 and TRBJ2-5; no clear D gene. Trimming removed 7 bases from V and 1 base from J, with 7 bases in between. The CDR3 has 11 residues. CDR1 and CDR2 (germline): SQVTM, ANQGSEA. The DNA for the CDR3 is TGCAGCGCAGGACGCCAAGAGACCCAGTACTTC. It encodes CSAGRQETQYF.

This clonotype was seen at least ten times. This sequence joins TRBV29-1 and TRBJ1-4; TRBD1 agrees at 7 bases. The CDR3 runs 13 residues. Germline trimming cut 6 bases from V and 6 bases from J; bases unmatched to any gene: 7. Germline CDR1 reads SQVTM; CDR2 reads ANQGSEA. CDR3 bases: TGCAGCGTGGGAGGACAGGTGGATGAAAAACTGTTTTTT. Its translation: CSVGGQVDEKLFF.

This clonotype was seen many times. This chain connects TRBV30 to TRBJ2-3, with D maybe TRBD2 (6 bases). This CDR3 has 11 amino acids. Germline lookup yields CDR1 GTSNPN and CDR2 SVGIG (reference sequence). V shed 8 bases and J shed 4 bases, with 10 bases lying between them. The CDR3 protein is CAGGAADTQYF. For the CDR3, the DNA is TGTGCCGGCGGGGCCGCAGATACGCAGTATTTT.

This clonotype was recorded many times. The chain joins TRBV5-1 to TRBJ2-7, with 7 positions matching TRBD1. CDR1 and CDR2 (germline): SGHRS, YFSETQ. The CDR3 loop spans 14 amino acids. Germline trimming cut 3 bases from V and 5 bases from J; bases unmatched to any gene: 8. CDR3 protein: CASSSSGQSHEQYF. Written as DNA, the CDR3 is TGCGCCAGCAGCTCCTCGGGACAGTCCCACGAGCAGTACTTC.

This clonotype was counted at least ten times. V usage is TRBV6-2 or TRBV6-3 and J usage is TRBJ1-5, with D maybe TRBD1 (6 bases). In germline, CDR1 is MNHEY, CDR2 SVGEGT. V was trimmed by 6 bases and J by 2 bases, leaving 14 bases between them. The CDR3 is 15 amino acids. Here the CDR3 reads CASSLRDTGNQPQHF. CDR3 nucleotides: TGTGCCAGCAGCCTCCGGGACACTGGCAATCAGCCCCAGCATTTT.

This clonotype was counted many times. The rearrangement links TRBV2 to TRBJ2-2; D may be TRBD1 (5 bases). V was shortened by 6 bases and J by 1 base, with 9 bases between the two germline ends. CDR3 length: 14 residues. Germline CDR1 SNHLY, CDR2 FYNNEI. The CDR3 DNA follows: TGTGCCAGCAGGAGGACACTGAACACCGGGGAGCTGTTTTTT. Translating gives CASRRTLNTGELFF. Using reference TRBV2 and TRBJ2-2 for the parts outside the CDR3, the full variable domain is EPEVTQTPSHQVTQMGQEVILRCVPISNHLYFYWYRQILGQKVEFLVSFYNNEISEKSEIFDDQFSVERPDGSNFTLKIRSTKLEDSAMYFCASRRTLNTGELFFGEGSRLTVL.

This chain connects TRBV9 to TRBJ2-1, with D unresolved. Germline V gene lookup returns CDR1 SGDLS and CDR2 YYNGEE. V lost 0 bases and J 3 bases, leaving 10 bases between the germline ends. CDR3 length equals 15 residues. In nucleotides, the CDR3 is TGTGCCAGCAGCGTAGGCGAAGCCTACTACAATGAGCAGTTCTTC. Its protein is CASSVGEAYYNEQFF.

This clonotype was detected a few times. This rearrangement joins TRBV18 to TRBJ1-2; D perhaps matches TRBD1 (6 bases). The length of the CDR3 is 13 residues. Germline CDR1 reads KGHSH; CDR2 reads LQKENI. V dropped 1 base and J dropped 8 bases, with 11 bases sitting between them. The CDR3 loop reads CASSPLRDRGYTF. For the CDR3, the DNA is TGTGCCAGCTCACCACTCCGCGACAGGGGCTACACCTTC.

This clonotype was seen many times. CDR3 sequence: CATSREGSLNEKLFF. The CDR3 DNA is TGTGCCACCAGCAGAGAAGGGAGCCTTAATGAAAAACTGTTTTTT. This chain uses TRBV15 with TRBJ1-4; D gene unclear. Germline V gene data show CDR1 as LNHNV and CDR2 as YYDKDF (reference sequence). Trimming left V 0 bases short and J 4 bases short, with 9 bases between. The CDR3 consists of 15 residues.